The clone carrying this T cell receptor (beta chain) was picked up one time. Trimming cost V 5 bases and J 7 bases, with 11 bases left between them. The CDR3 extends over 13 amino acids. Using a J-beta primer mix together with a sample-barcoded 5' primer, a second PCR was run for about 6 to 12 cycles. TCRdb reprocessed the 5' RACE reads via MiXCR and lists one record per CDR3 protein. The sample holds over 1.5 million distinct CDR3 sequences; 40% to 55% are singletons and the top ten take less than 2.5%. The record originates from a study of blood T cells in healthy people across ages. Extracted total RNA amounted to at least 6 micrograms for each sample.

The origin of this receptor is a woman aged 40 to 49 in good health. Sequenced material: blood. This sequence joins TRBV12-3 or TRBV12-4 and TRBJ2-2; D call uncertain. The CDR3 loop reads CASSVNWVGELFF. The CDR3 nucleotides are TGTGCCAGCAGTGTGAACTGGGTCGGGGAGCTGTTTTTT.